This TCR beta chain was observed in a study of blood T cell repertoires in COVID-19. V was clipped by 4 bases and J by 1 base, with 7 bases between them. CDR1 is LGHDT, CDR2 YNNKEL, per germline (reference sequence). CDR3 size: 13 residues. Authors' analysis steps: Nucleated cell number was recorded as an estimate derived from reference gene primer amplification. This table comes from immunoSEQ multiplex PCR, and its TCRdb copy is limited to in-frame clones, with some not included. V and J calls and clone size are given by that table; D and trimming were obtained from the DNA. Seen here are under 400,000 clones, 88% observed once, and the top ten hold approximately 1%.

The material sequenced was PBMCs or T cells enriched from blood (not recorded which). The clonotype comes from a woman aged 30 to 39 who had been exposed to COVID-19. The chain recombines TRBV3-1 (or the pseudogene TRBV3-2) with TRBJ1-1; D unresolved. CDR3 sequence (DNA): TGTGCCAGCAGCCTCCGGTGGAACACTGAAGCTTTCTTT. It encodes CASSLRWNTEAFF.